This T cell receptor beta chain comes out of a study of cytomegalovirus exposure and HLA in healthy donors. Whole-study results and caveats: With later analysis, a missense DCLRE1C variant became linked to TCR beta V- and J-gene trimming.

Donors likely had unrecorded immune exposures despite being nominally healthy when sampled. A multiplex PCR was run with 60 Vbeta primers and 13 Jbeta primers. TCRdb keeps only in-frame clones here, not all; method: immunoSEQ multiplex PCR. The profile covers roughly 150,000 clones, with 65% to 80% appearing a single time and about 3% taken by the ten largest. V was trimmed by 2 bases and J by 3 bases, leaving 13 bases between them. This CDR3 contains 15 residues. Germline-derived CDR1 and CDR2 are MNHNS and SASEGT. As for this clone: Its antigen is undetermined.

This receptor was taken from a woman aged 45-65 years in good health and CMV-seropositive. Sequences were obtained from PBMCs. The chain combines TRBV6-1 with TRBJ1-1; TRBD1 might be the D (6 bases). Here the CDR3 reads CASSERTASYTEAFF. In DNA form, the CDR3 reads TGTGCCAGCAGTGAACGGACAGCGAGCTACACTGAAGCTTTCTTT.